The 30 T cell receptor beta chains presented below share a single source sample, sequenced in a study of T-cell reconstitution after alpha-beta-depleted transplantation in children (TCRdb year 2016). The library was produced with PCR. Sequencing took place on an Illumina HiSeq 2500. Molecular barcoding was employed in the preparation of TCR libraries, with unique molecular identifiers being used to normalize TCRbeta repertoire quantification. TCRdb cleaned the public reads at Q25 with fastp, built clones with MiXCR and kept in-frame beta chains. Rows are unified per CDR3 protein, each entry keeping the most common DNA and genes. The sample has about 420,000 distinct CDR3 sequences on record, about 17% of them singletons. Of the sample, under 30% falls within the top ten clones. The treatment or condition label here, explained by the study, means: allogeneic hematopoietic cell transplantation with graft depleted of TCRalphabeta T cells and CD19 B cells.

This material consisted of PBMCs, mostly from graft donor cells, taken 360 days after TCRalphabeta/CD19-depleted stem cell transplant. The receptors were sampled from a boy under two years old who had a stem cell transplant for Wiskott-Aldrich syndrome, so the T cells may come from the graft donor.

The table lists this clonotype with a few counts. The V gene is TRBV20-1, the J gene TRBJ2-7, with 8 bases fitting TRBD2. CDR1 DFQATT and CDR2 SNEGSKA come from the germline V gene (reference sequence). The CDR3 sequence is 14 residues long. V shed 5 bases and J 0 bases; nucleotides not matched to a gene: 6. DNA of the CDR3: TGCAGTGCTTGGACTAGCAAGGGCTCCTACGAGCAGTACTTC. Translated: CSAWTSKGSYEQYF.

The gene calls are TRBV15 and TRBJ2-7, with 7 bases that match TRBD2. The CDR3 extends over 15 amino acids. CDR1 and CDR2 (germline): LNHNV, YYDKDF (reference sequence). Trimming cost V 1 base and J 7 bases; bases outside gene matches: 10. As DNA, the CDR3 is TGTGCCACCAGCAGAGCCAGACTAGCTTCGGGGGAGCAGTACTTC. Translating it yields CATSRARLASGEQYF.

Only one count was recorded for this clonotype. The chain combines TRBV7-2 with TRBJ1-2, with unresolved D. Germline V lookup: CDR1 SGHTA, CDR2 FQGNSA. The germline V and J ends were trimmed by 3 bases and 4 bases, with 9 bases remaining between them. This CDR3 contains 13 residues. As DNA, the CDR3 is TGTGCCAGCAGCTTTACACTAACCTATGGCTACACCTTC. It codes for CASSFTLTYGYTF.

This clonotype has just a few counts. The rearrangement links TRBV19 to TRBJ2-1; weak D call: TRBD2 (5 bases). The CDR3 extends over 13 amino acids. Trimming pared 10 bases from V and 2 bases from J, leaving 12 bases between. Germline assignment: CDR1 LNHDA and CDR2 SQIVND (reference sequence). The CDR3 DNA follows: TGTGCCACCCACGGGCGGGCCTACAATGAGCAGTTCTTC. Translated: CATHGRAYNEQFF.

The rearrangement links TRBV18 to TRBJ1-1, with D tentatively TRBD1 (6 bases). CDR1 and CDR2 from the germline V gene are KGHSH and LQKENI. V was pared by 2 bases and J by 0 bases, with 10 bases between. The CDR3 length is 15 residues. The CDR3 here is CASSPKQGLNTEAFF. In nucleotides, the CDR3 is TGTGCCAGCTCACCAAAACAGGGATTGAACACTGAAGCTTTCTTT.

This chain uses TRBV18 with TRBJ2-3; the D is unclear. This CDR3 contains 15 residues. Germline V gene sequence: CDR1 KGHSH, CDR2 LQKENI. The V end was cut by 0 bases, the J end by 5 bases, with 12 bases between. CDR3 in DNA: TGTGCCAGCTCACCACCGAGTGGATACCGAGATACGCAGTATTTT. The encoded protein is CASSPPSGYRDTQYF.

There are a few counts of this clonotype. CDR3 nucleotide sequence: TGCAGCGACGAGGGGTCATGCCGAAGGTACAATGAGCAGTTCTTC. Protein: CSDEGSCRRYNEQFF. V usage is TRBV29-1 and J usage is TRBJ2-1, with D possibly being TRBD1 or TRBD2 (5 bases each). Deletions cut 7 bases from V and 4 bases from J, with 20 bases between. This CDR3 comprises 15 residues. Looked up from germline, CDR1 is SQVTM and CDR2 is ANQGSEA.

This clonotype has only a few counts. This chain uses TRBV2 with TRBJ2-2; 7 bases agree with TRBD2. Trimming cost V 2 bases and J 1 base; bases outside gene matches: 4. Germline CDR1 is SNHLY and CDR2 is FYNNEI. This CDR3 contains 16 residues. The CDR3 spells CASSELGTKNTGELFF. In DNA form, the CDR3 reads TGTGCCAGCAGTGAACTCGGGACTAAGAACACCGGGGAGCTGTTTTTT.

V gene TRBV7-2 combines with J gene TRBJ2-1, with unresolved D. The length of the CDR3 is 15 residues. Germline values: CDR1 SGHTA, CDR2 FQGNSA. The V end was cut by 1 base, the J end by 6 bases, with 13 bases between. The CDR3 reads CASSLVWSALNEQFF. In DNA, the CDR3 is TGTGCCAGCAGCTTAGTTTGGTCAGCGCTCAATGAGCAGTTCTTC.

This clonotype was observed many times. The CDR3 nucleotides read TGCGCCAGCAGTGAGTCGAGCTACCCCAGGACGGAAGAGCAGTACTTC. Its protein product is CASSESSYPRTEEQYF. The rearrangement uses TRBV10-2 and TRBJ2-7; D is ambiguous. The CDR3 extends over 16 amino acids. The germline V and J ends were trimmed by 0 bases and 7 bases, with 19 bases remaining between them. Per germline, CDR1 WSHSY and CDR2 SAAADI.

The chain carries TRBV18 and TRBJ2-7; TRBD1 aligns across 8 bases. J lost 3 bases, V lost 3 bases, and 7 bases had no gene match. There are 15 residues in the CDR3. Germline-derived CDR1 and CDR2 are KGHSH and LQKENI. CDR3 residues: CASSPMTGANYEQYF. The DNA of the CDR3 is TGTGCCAGCTCACCCATGACAGGGGCAAACTACGAGCAGTACTTC. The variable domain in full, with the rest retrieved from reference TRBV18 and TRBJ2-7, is NAGVMQNPRHLVRRRGQEARLRCSPMKGHSHVYWYRQLPEEGLKFMVYLQKENIIDESGMPKERFSAEFPKEGPSILRIQQVVRGDSAAYFCASSPMTGANYEQYFGPGTRLTVT.

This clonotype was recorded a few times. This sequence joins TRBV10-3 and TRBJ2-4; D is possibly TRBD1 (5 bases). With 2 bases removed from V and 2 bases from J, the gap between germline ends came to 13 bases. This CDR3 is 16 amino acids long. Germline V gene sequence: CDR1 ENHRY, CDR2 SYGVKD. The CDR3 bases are TGTGCCATCAGTGAGGGACAAGTGGGGACCAAAAACATTCAGTACTTC. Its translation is CAISEGQVGTKNIQYF.

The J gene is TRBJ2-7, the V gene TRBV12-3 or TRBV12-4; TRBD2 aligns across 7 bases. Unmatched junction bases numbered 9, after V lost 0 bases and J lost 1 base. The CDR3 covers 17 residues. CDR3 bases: TGTGCCAGCAGTTTAGCGCACAGACTAGCCTCGTCCTACGAGCAGTACTTC. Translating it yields CASSLAHRLASSYEQYF.

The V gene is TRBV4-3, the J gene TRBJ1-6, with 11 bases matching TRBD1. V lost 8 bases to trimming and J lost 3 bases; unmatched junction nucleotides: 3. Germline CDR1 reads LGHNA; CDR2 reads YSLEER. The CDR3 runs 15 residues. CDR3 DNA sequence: TGCGCCAGCGGGACAGGGGGTAACTATAATTCACCCCTCCACTTT. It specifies CASGTGGNYNSPLHF.

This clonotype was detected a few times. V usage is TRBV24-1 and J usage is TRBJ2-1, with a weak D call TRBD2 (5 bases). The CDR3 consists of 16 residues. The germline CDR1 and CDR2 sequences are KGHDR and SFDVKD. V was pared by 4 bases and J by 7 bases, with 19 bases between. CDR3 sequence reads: CATSEPSDGLLNEQFF. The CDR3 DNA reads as TGTGCCACCAGTGAACCCAGCGACGGACTTTTGAATGAGCAGTTCTTC.

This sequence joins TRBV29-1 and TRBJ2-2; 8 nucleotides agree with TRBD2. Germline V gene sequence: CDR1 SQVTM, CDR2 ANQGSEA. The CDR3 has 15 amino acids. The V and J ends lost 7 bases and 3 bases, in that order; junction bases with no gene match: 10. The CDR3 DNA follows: TGCAGCGCCGTGACCGGGAGGGCCGACACCGGGGAGCTGTTTTTT. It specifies CSAVTGRADTGELFF.

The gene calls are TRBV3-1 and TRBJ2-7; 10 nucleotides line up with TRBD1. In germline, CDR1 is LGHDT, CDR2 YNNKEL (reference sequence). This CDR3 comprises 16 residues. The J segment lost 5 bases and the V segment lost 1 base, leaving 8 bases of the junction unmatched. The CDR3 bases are TGTGCCAGCAGCCAAGTGGCCGGGACAGGGGCACACGAGCAGTACTTC. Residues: CASSQVAGTGAHEQYF.

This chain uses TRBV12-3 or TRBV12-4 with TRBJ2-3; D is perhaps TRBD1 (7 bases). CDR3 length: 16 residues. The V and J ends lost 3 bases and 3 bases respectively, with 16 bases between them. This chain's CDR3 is CASSLEQGRRTDTQYF. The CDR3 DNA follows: TGTGCCAGCAGTTTGGAACAGGGGAGGAGGACAGATACGCAGTATTTT.

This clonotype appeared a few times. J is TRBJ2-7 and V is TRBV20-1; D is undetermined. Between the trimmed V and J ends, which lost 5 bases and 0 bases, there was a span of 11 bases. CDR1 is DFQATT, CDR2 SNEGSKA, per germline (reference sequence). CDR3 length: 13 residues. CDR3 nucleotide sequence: TGCAGTGCTGACGCAGGCAGCTCCTACGAGCAGTACTTC. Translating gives CSADAGSSYEQYF.

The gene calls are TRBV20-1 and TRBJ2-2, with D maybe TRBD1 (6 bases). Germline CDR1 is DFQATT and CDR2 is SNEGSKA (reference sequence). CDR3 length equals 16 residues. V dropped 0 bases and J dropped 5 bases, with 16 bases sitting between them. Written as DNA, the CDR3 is TGCAGTGCTAGAGATTTCCTCAGGGGTTCAACCGGGGAGCTGTTTTTT. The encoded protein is CSARDFLRGSTGELFF.

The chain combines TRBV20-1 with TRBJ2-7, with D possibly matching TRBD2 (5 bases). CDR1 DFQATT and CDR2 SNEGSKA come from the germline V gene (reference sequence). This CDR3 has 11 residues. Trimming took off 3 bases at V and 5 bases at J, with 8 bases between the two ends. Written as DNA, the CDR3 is TGCAGTGCTAGGAGGGTAAACGAGCAGTACTTC. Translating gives CSARRVNEQYF.

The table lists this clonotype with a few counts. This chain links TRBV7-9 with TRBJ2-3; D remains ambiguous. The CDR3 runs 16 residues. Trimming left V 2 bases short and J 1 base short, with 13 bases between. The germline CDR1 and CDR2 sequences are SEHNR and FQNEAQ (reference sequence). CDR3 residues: CASSLSLQMGTDTQYF. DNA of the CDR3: TGTGCCAGCAGCTTAAGCCTTCAGATGGGCACAGATACGCAGTATTTT.

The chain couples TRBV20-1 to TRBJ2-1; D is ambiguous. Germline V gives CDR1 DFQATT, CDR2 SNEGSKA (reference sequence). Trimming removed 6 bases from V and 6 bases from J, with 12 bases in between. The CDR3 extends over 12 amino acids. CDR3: CSATLSGNEQFF. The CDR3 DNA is TGCAGTGCCACCCTTTCGGGCAATGAGCAGTTCTTC.

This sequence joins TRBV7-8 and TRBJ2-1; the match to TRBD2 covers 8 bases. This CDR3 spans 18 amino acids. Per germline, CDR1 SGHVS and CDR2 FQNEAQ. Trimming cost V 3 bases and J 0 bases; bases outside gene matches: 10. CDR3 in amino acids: CASSLTKTGRASYNEQFF. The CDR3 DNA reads TGTGCCAGCAGCTTGACGAAGACCGGGAGGGCCTCCTACAATGAGCAGTTCTTC.

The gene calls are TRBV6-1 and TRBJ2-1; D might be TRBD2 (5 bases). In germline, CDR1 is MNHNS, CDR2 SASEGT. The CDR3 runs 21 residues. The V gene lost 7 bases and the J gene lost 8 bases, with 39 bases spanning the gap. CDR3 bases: TGTGCCAGCACTGGATGGGTGGTGAGGGAATGTTGTACCCGTTTTTTGTATGAGCAGTTCTTC. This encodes CASTGWVVRECCTRFLYEQFF.

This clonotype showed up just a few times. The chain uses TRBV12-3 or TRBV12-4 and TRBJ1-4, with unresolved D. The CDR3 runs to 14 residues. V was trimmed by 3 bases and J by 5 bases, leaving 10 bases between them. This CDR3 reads CASSLEQWNEKLFF. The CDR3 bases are TGTGCCAGCAGTTTGGAACAGTGGAATGAAAAACTGTTTTTT.

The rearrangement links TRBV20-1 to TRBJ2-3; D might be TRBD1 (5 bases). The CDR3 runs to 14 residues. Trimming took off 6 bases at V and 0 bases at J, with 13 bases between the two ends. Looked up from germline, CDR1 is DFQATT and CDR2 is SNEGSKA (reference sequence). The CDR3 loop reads CSALRTPSTDTQYF. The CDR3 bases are TGCAGTGCCCTCCGGACACCGAGCACAGATACGCAGTATTTT.

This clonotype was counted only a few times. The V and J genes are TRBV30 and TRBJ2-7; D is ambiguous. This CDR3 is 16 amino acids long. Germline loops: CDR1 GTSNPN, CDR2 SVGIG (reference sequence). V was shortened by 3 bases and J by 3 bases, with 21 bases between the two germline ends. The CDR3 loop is CAWSPGWADPGYEQYF. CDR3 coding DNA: TGTGCCTGGAGCCCCGGCTGGGCGGACCCAGGCTACGAGCAGTACTTC.

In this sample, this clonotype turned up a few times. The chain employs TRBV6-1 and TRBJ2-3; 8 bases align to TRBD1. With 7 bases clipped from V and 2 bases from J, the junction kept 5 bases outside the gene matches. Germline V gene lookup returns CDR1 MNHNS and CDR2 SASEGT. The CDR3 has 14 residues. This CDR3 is CASKRQGTTDTQYF. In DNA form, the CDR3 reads TGTGCCAGCAAACGACAGGGGACCACAGATACGCAGTATTTT.

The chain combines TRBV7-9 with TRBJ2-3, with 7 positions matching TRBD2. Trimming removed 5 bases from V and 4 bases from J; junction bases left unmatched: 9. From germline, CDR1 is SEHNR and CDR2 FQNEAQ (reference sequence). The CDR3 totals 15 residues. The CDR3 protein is CASSPARLAADTQYF. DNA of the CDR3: TGTGCCAGCAGCCCGGCTCGGCTAGCGGCAGATACGCAGTATTTT.